The table lists the clone carrying this T cell receptor (beta chain) with many counts. The data belong to a study of regulatory T cells in long-lasting Graves disease. Germline-derived CDR1 and CDR2 are LGHNT and FRNRAP. This CDR3 has 13 residues. V gave up 7 bases and J gave up 6 bases, with 15 bases separating them. Time point indicated: newly diagnosed GD, antithyroid drugs for less than 3 months. Generation of the TCR library employed RNA extracted from PBMCs. Relying on iRepertoire HTBI primers and Arm-PCR of CDR3 regions, the team built TCR beta libraries. TCRdb analysed the multiplex PCR reads with MiXCR anew, one entry per CDR3 protein. Of hundreds of thousands of distinct CDR3 sequences in the sample, about 16% were seen once. These data also formed part of another study, on T cells in Graves' hyperthyroidism and ophthalmopathy.

The specimen comprised peripheral blood mononuclear cells (PBMCs), sampled at new diagnosis, from a patient treated with antithyroid drugs. V usage is TRBV12-5 and J usage is TRBJ1-1; no clear D. This clonotype was sampled from a woman aged 35 to 59 with Graves disease. CDR3 in DNA: TGTGCTAGTGTTCAAGGGCTAAGGGCTGAAGCTTTCTTT. Translated: CASVQGLRAEAFF.